Listed here is a single TCR beta chain. Its specific antigen is unknown. No base-level quality is on record; no much larger clone is a single base apart. Different DNA sequences within this sample yield the same CDR3. The sample originates from a study of control samples from healthy donors and cancer patients (dated by TCRdb to 2020 to 2021). V is pared back by 5 bases and J by 4 bases, with 15 bases lying between the germline termini. The CDR3, from cysteine to phenylalanine, totals 15 residues. Solely the CDR3 DNA is kept, with 45 bases framed from the first base. The germline V gene gives CDR1 as SGHTA and CDR2 as FQGNSA. Receptor libraries were prepared by the immunoSEQ multiplex PCR assay. TCRdb holds this immuneACCESS table with in-frame rearrangements only. Some clones are missing; in checked studies, unresolved V genes explain under half, and the rest has no known cause. This sample gives some 100,000 clones in total; 70% to 90% of them show up just once. The ten largest make up about 1.3% of the sample.

The chain is made from TRBV7-2 and TRBJ1-3, with the D gene too uncertain to name. Specimen: blood. This receptor was obtained from a woman between 50 and 59 years old in good health. The DNA reads as follows: TGTGCCAGCAGCCTAGGGTTTGGATTAGGAAACACCATATATTTT. This codes for CASSLGFGLGNTIYF.